This T cell receptor (beta chain) was sequenced for a study of beta chain features in type 1 diabetes. Overall study results and limits: Researchers report that Type 1 diabetes patients had moderately but significantly shorter TCRB CDR3s across all four CD4+ subsets. Amplification by PCR could prefer shorter templates, with the same effect in patients and controls.

CD45RO/CCR7/CD25/CD127/CD95/CD27 staining was used to isolate CD4+ naive, central memory, regulatory and stem cell-like memory cells by sorting. The CDR3 sequence is 17 residues long. Germline assignment: CDR1 GTSNPN and CDR2 SVGIG (reference sequence). Trimming took 0 bases from V and 9 from J, leaving 24 bases between them. Expressed TCRB transcripts were sequenced, since all the RNA that had been isolated was reverse transcribed. The average output of naive, central memory and regulatory T cell samples was several million reads. Generated by immunoSEQ multiplex PCR, the TCRdb table keeps only in-frame clones and is missing some. The repertoire includes hundreds of thousands of clones, over 11% of them detected once, and roughly 0.04% sits in the top ten. This clone was observed a few times. Its antigen is as yet unknown.

This sequence joins TRBV30 and TRBJ2-1; maybe TRBD2 (6 bases). Sequenced: naive CD4+ T cells from blood. This sequence was found in a man between 18 and 35 years old with type 1 diabetes. The CDR3: CAWSVSPLAPFEGEQFF. The CDR3 nucleotides are TGTGCCTGGAGTGTATCGCCCCTAGCGCCTTTTGAGGGTGAGCAGTTCTTC.